This T cell receptor (beta chain) was retrieved from a study of cytotoxic CD8 clonotypes in ibrutinib-treated CLL. There are 15 residues in the CDR3. Germline V gene lookup returns CDR1 SGHTA and CDR2 FQGNSA. V lost 1 base and J lost 4, with 13 bases in between. The data were produced by immunoSEQ multiplex PCR, yet TCRdb's version contains in-frame clones alone and is incomplete. Among 300,000 to 400,000 clones listed, about 64% were seen once. The rearrangement uses TRBV7-2 and TRBJ1-2, with D uncertain. Source: PBMCs, taken after 36 months of ibrutinib treatment. This TCR came from a human donor with chronic lymphocytic leukemia. In DNA, the CDR3 is TGTGCCAGCAGCTTAGATAAGGGTAGTAGCTATGGCTACACCTTC. Its protein is CASSLDKGSSYGYTF.